This TCR beta chain is drawn from a study of neoadjuvant anti-PD-1 for oral cavity cancer. Findings of the study overall: Only three patients per response group were TCR-analyzed; validation needed.

Time point in this sample: after neoadjuvant nivolumab, at surgical resection. Cohort: HPV-negative, locally advanced oral cavity squamous cell carcinoma patients. Blood libraries mostly used around 0.45 ug genomic DNA, six replicates each. The assay was immunoSEQ multiplex PCR, and TCRdb's table has in-frame clones only and misses some. This table has 9,500 to 10,000 clones, over 65% appearing once. The V segment lost 2 bases and the J segment 12 bases; nucleotides outside the gene matches: 8. CDR1 and CDR2 from the germline V gene are SGDLS and YYNGEE. This CDR3 is 14 amino acids long. Regarding this clone: What it recognizes is unknown.

V gene TRBV9 combines with J gene TRBJ2-1; TRBD2 matches at 10 bases. This receptor was identified in a person aged 40 to 85 with oral cavity squamous cell carcinoma. This specimen consisted of PBMCs, obtained after nivolumab (anti-PD-1) treatment. The CDR3 coding sequence is TGTGCCAGCAGCGTTGGACTAGCGGAGAGGGGGCAGTTCTTC. This translates into CASSVGLAERGQFF.